This TCR beta chain comes out of a study of blood T cell repertoires in COVID-19. Across the study: PBMCs, B-cell-depleted T cells, or T cells were the source of the cDNA or gDNA that made up the material.

The V gene's germline CDR1 is LNHNV and CDR2 YYDKDF (reference sequence). There are 19 residues in the CDR3. V was trimmed by 1 base and J by 4 bases, leaving 23 bases between them. The authors' processing: Reference gene primers were amplified, and this amplification served to estimate nucleated cell counts. The repertoire was sequenced with immunoSEQ multiplex PCR; TCRdb's copy has only in-frame clones and lacks some. V, J and clone size were drawn from that table, and D and trimming were deduced from the DNA. The data hold 150,000 to 200,000 clones, with approximately 85% observed a single time. Those who participated ranged in age from roughly 18 to 90 years and resided in about two dozen US areas. Recovered participants had two consecutive negative NP/OP PCR tests, healthcare professional clearance, or symptom resolution.

This clonotype originated in a man aged 35-49 years who had recovered from COVID-19. The chain combines TRBV15 with TRBJ1-5; no reliable D call. The sequenced material came from PBMCs or T cells enriched from blood (not recorded which). CDR3 nucleotides: TGTGCCACCAGCAGAGTTCACCAACCCGAGGACTTTGGGAATCAGCCCCAGCATTTT. Translated: CATSRVHQPEDFGNQPQHF.